The clone carrying this T cell receptor beta chain was observed a single time. This sample was taken from a study of blood T cell repertoires in COVID-19. Looking at the study overall: The United States, Italy and Spain provided the acute and convalescent COVID-19 samples. From T cells, B-cell-depleted T cells, or PBMCs came the material, which was cDNA or gDNA.

Authors' methods: Amplified reference gene primers provided the basis for estimating nucleated cell counts. Sequenced by immunoSEQ multiplex PCR; TCRdb stores in-frame clones only, minus some. V, J and clone size were drawn from that table, and D and trimming were deduced from the DNA. The sample has over 200,000 clones; around 87% are singletons. The trim removed 1 base at V and 4 bases at J, leaving 6 bases unmatched. The germline V gene has CDR1 SQVTM and CDR2 ANQGSEA. The CDR3 extends over 14 amino acids. The rearrangement joins TRBV29-1 to TRBJ1-1; 7 positions agree with TRBD1. Sequencing was performed on peripheral blood. This clonotype originated in a man aged 55-75 years who had recovered from COVID-19. DNA for the CDR3: TGCAGCGTTGAAGTCGGAACAGGGGTCACTGAAGCTTTCTTT. It translates to CSVEVGTGVTEAFF.